This note documents a single TCR beta chain sequence. The antigen is unknown. The data derive from a study of CD8 T cells in ankylosing spondylitis. Each CDR3 protein is one row after TCRdb ran MiXCR on the 5' RACE reads. Here the sample spans hundreds of thousands of distinct CDR3 sequences, around 11% being singletons. The CDR3 spans 14 residues. V lost 2 bases and J 6 bases, leaving 14 bases between the germline ends. General study findings and limits: The study identified a TCR beta motif of 7 or 8 highly homologous variants that appeared characteristic of ankylosing spondylitis blood. Some motif variants had been reported before (in reactive arthritis synovial fluid and blood).

The clonotype originates from a male donor with ankylosing spondylitis. The V and J genes are TRBV12-3 or TRBV12-4 and TRBJ2-7; no clear D. Sample: blood, either unsorted or a sorted T cell fraction (not recorded which). This CDR3 reads CASSLSLRPGEQYF. The CDR3, as DNA: TGTGCCAGCAGTTTATCGCTACGGCCCGGCGAGCAGTACTTC.